This T cell receptor (beta chain) appears in the sequencing data of a study of blood T cell repertoires in COVID-19. About the study: Both acute and convalescent COVID-19 samples were obtained from the United States, Italy and Spain.

Germline V gene lookup returns CDR1 SGHKS and CDR2 YYEKEE (reference sequence). CDR3 size: 19 residues. J lost 4 bases, V lost 1 base, and 15 bases had no gene match. Only one count was recorded for this clone. Original handling: Counts of nucleated cells, estimated from reference gene primer amplification, were obtained. Produced via immunoSEQ multiplex PCR; TCRdb's table is partial and in-frame only. The DNA gave D and trimming, while V, J and clone size come from that table. The sample includes 350,000 to 400,000 clones, roughly 90% seen only once; the top ten take about 3%. The sequence was obtained from a woman aged 25-40 years with COVID-19, enrolled during active disease. Sequencing was done on a sample of peripheral blood. The chain recombines TRBV5-5 with TRBJ1-5, with 9 bases aligning to TRBD1. CDR3: CASSLLGWDREKTNQPQHF. In DNA, the CDR3 is TGTGCCAGCAGCTTGTTGGGGTGGGACAGGGAGAAGACGAATCAGCCCCAGCATTTT.